Sequencing of this T cell receptor beta chain was carried out in a study of T cell responses to AZD1222 COVID-19 vaccine. The protocol was immunoSEQ multiplex PCR, while the TCRdb copy is restricted to in-frame clones and leaves out a portion. The sample includes some 96,000 clones, roughly 90% of them seen just once. This CDR3 is 18 amino acids long. The TCR was taken from an adult in good health. The sample consisted of peripheral blood, taken on day 0 of AZD1222 vaccination. V usage is TRBV21-1 and J usage is TRBJ2-7. TRBV21-1 has pseudogene status. The CDR3 nucleotides are TGTGCCAGCAGCAAGGTTCCCACCCGTATTACACCTAATCTGGAGCAGTACTTC. Translating it yields CASSKVPTRITPNLEQYF.